The clone carrying this T cell receptor beta chain has a count of ten or more. Each CDR3 protein gets one entry after TCRdb re-called the RACE reads with MiXCR. In the table there are tens of thousands of distinct CDR3 sequences, 7.5% to 10% of which are singletons. The data derive from a study of human T cells and chemical hapten exposure. Germline CDR1 MDHEN, CDR2 SYDVKM. Trimming took 2 bases from V and 7 from J, leaving 7 bases between them. The CDR3 runs to 12 residues. Stated time point: patch test 1, 2 weeks after DPC sensitization. As to treatment: therapeutic diphenylcyclopropenone sensitization with weekly scalp DPC.

The sequence was obtained from a woman aged 40 to 55 with alopecia areata. Some clones in this sample may be carry-over from other donors' samples. The sample in question was whole blood, obtained in connection with sensitization to the hapten diphenylcyclopropenone (DPC). The genes are TRBV28 and TRBJ2-3; D remains unclear. The CDR3 reads CASSLGLNTQYF. DNA of the CDR3: TGTGCCAGCAGTTTAGGGCTCAATACGCAGTATTTT.